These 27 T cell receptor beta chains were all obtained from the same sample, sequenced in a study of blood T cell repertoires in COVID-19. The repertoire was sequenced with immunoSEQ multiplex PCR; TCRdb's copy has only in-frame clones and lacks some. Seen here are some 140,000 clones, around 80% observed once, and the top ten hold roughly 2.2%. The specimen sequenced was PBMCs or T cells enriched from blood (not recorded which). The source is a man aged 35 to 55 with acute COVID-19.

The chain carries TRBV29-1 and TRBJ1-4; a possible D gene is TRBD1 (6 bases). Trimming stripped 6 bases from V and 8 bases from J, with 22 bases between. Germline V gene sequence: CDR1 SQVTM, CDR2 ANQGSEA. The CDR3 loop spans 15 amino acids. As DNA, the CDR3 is TGCAGCGTCTATTATGGGGGGGCCCGTGAGGAAAAACTGTTTTTT. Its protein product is CSVYYGGAREEKLFF.

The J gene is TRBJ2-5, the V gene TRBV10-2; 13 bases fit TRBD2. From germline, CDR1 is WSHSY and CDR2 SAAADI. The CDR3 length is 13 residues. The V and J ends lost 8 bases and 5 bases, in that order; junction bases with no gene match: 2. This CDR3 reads CASRLAGGETQYF. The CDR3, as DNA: TGCGCCAGCCGACTAGCGGGGGGTGAGACCCAGTACTTC.

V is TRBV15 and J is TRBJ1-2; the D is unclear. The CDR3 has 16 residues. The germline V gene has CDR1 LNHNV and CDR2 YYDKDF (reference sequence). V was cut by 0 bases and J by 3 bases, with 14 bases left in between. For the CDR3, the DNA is TGTGCCACCAGCAGAGATCCACAGCAAGGCGACTATGGCTACACCTTC. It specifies CATSRDPQQGDYGYTF.

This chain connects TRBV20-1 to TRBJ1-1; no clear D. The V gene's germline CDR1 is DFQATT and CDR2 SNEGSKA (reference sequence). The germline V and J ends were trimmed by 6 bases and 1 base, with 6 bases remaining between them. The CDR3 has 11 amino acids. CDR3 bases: TGCAGTGCCTACGAGAACACTGAAGCTTTCTTT. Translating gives CSAYENTEAFF.

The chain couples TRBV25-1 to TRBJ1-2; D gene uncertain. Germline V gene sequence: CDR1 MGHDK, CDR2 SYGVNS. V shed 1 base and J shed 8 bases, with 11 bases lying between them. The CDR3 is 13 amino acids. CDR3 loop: CASSELTRPGYTF. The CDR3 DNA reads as TGTGCCAGCAGTGAATTGACCAGGCCGGGCTACACCTTC.

Written as DNA, the CDR3 is TGTGCCAGCAGCCAAGATCTAGGAGCGGGGTTACGCACGGATGAGCAGTTCTTC. It yields the protein CASSQDLGAGLRTDEQFF. This chain links TRBV4-2 with TRBJ2-1; TRBD2 matches 7 bases. This CDR3 spans 18 amino acids. V trimming: 0 bases; J trimming: 8 bases; junction bases outside the gene matches: 16. Germline V gene data show CDR1 as LGHNA and CDR2 as YNFKEQ.

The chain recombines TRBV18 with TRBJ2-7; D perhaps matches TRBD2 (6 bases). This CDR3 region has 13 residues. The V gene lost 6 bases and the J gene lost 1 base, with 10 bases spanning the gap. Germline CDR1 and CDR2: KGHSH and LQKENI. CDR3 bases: TGTGCCAGCTCTCGGGACTTGTCCTACGAGCAGTACTTC. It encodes CASSRDLSYEQYF.

This CDR3 reads CASRVAGGGEQYF. DNA for the CDR3: TGTGCCAGTAGGGTAGCGGGAGGAGGCGAGCAGTACTTC. The chain uses TRBV19 and TRBJ2-7; 10 positions match TRBD2. Germline V lookup: CDR1 LNHDA, CDR2 SQIVND (reference sequence). After removal of 6 bases from V and 6 bases from J, the junction contained 5 bases not matched to a gene. The CDR3 spans 13 residues.

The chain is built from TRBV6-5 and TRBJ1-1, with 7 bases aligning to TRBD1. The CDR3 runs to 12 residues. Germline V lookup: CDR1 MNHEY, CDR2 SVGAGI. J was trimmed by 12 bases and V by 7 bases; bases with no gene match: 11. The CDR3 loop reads CASNWQGVRSFF. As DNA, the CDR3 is TGTGCCAGCAACTGGCAGGGGGTTAGATCTTTCTTT.

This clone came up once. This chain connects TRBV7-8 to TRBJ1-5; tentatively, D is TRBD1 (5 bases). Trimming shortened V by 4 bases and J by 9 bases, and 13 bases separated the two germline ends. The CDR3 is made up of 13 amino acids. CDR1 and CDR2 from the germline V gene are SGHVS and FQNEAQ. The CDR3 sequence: CASSSTEQGPQHF. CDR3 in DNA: TGTGCCAGCAGCTCGACAGAGCAGGGGCCCCAGCATTTT.

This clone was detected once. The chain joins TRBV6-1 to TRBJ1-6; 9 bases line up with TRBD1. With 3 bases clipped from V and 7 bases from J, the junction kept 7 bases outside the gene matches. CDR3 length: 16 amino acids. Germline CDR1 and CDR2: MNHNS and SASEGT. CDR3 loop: CASSEGQGFSNSPLHF. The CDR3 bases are TGTGCCAGCAGTGAGGGACAGGGTTTTTCCAATTCACCCCTCCACTTT.

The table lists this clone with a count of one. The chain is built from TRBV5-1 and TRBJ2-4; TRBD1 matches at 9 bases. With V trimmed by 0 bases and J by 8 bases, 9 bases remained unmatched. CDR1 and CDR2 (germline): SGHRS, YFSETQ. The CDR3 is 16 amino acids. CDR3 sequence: CASSLATTGGQDIQYF. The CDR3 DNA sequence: TGCGCCAGCAGCTTGGCGACAACAGGGGGCCAAGACATTCAGTACTTC.

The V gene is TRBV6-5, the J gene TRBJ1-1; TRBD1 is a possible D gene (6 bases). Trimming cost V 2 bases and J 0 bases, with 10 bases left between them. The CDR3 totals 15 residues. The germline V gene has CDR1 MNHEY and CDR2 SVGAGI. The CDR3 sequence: CASSYGTNMNTEAFF. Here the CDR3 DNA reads TGTGCCAGCAGTTACGGGACAAACATGAACACTGAAGCTTTCTTT.

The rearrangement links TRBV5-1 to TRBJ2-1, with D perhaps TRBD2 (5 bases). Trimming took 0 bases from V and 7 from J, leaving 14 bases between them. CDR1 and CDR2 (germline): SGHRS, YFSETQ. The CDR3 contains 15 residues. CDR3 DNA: TGCGCCAGCAGCTTGGCCTCCCAACGGGGAAATGAGCAGTTCTTC. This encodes CASSLASQRGNEQFF.

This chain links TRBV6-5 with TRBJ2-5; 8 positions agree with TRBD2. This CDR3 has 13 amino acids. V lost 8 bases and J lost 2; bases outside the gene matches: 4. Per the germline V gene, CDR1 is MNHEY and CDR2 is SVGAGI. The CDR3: CASGREAQETQYF. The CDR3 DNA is TGTGCCAGCGGGCGGGAGGCACAAGAGACCCAGTACTTC.

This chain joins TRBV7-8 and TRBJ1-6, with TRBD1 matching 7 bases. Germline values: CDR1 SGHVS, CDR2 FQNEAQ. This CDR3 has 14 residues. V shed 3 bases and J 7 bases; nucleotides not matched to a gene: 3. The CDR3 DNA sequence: TGTGCCAGCAGCTTCCGACAGGGAAATTCACCCCTCCACTTT. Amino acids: CASSFRQGNSPLHF. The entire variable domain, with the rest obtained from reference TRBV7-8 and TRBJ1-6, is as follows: GAGVSQSPRYKVAKRGQDVALRCDPISGHVSLFWYQQALGQGPEFLTYFQNEAQLDKSGLPSDRFFAERPEGSVSTLKIQRTQQEDSAVYLCASSFRQGNSPLHFGNGTRLTVT.

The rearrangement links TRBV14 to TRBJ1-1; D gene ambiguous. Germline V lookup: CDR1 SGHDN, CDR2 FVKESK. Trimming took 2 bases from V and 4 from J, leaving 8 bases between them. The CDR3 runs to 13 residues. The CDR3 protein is CASSQHGSTEAFF. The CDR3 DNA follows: TGTGCCAGCAGCCAACACGGGAGCACTGAAGCTTTCTTT.

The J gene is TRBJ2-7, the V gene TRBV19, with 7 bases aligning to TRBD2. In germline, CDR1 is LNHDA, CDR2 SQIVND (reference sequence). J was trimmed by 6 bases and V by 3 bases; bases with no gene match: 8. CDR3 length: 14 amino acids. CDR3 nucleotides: TGTGCCAGTAGTATTACGGGGGGAACTGGCGAGCAGTACTTC. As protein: CASSITGGTGEQYF.

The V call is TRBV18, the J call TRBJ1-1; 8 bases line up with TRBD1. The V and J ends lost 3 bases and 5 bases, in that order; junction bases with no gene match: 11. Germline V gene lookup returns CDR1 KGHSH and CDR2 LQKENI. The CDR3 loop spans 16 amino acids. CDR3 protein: CASSPLPTGGGTEAFF. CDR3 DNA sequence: TGTGCCAGCTCACCCCTTCCAACAGGGGGAGGGACTGAAGCTTTCTTT.

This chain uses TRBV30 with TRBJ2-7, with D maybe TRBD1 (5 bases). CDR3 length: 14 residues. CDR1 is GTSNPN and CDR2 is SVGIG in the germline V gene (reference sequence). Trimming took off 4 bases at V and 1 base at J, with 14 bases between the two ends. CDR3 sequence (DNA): TGTGCCTGGATAGGACACAGCAGATCCTACGAGCAGTACTTC. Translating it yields CAWIGHSRSYEQYF.

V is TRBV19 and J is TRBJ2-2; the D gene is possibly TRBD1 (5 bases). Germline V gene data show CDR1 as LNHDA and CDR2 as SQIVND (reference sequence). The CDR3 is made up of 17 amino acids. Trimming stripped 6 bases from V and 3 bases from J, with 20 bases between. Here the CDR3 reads CASRPLKGKVDTGELFF. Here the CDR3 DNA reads TGTGCCAGTAGGCCCCTTAAGGGGAAGGTCGACACCGGGGAGCTGTTTTTT.

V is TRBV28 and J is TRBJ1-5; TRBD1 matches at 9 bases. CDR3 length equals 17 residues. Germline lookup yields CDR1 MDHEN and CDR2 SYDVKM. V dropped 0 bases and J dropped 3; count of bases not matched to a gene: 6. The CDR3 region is CASSLWGTGRSNQPQHF. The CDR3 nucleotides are TGTGCCAGCAGTTTATGGGGGACAGGGCGATCCAATCAGCCCCAGCATTTT.

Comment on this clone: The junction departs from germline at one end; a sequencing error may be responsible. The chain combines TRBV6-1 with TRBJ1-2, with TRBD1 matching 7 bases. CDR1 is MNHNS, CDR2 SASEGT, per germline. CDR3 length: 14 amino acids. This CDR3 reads CASGDRALNYGYTF. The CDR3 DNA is TGTGCCAGCGGTGACAGGGCCCTAAACTATGGCTACACCTTC.

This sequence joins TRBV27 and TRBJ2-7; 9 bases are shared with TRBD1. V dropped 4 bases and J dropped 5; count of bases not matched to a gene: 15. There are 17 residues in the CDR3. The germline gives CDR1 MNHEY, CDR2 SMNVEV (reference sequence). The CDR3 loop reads CASSSLSTGTGFNEQYF. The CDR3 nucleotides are TGTGCCAGCAGTTCGTTATCAACCGGGACAGGGTTCAACGAGCAGTACTTC.

The CDR3: CASSSQGNTEAFF. The CDR3, as DNA: TGTGCCAGCAGTTCACAGGGGAACACTGAAGCTTTCTTT. The chain has TRBV2 and TRBJ1-1; TRBD1 might be the D (6 bases). The V and J ends lost 5 bases and 1 base respectively, with 8 bases between them. Germline values: CDR1 SNHLY, CDR2 FYNNEI. The CDR3 extends over 13 amino acids.

As DNA, the CDR3 is TGTGCCAGCAGCGCGACAGCCACTAGCAATCAGCCCCAGCATTTT. Translation: CASSATATSNQPQHF. The chain carries TRBV9 and TRBJ1-5, with D possibly matching TRBD1 (5 bases). The CDR3 totals 15 residues. Germline assignment: CDR1 SGDLS and CDR2 YYNGEE. Between the trimmed V and J ends, which lost 3 bases and 0 bases, there was a span of 10 bases.

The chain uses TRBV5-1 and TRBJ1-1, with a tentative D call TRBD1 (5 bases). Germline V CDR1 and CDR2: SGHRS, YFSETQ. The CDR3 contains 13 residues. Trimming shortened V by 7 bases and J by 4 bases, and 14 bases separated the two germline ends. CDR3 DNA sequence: TGCGCCAGCGGGCAGGGTTGGGGCACTGAAGCTTTCTTT. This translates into CASGQGWGTEAFF.